This TCR beta chain is from a study of blood T cell repertoires in COVID-19. Profiled with immunoSEQ multiplex PCR; TCRdb holds only in-frame clones, not every one. This table holds 250,000 or so clones, 80% to 90% found once. This CDR3 contains 16 residues. The germline V and J ends were trimmed by 5 bases and 0 bases, with 14 bases remaining between them. The germline V gene has CDR1 KGHDR and CDR2 SFDVKD. The TCR was taken from a woman between 65 and 79 years old with acute or convalescent COVID-19. The chain is built from TRBV24-1 and TRBJ2-3; D unclear. Sequencing was carried out using peripheral blood. The CDR3 DNA follows: TGTGCCACCAGTGCTCCCTCGGTGACTAGCACAGATACGCAGTATTTT. This sequence encodes CATSAPSVTSTDTQYF.